The 32 T cell receptor beta chains listed next were all sequenced from one sample in a study of CD8+CD57+ T cells in acquired aplastic anemia. Whoever was chosen for sequencing had shown CD8+CD57+ cell expansion by flow cytometry. Genomic DNA templated the TCR beta VDJ and CDR3 profiling. TCRdb reprocessed the reads via MiXCR and lists one record per CDR3 protein. Of roughly 150,000 distinct CDR3 sequences listed, more than 45% are singletons. Sequences were obtained from sorted CD4+, CD8+, or CD8+CD57+ T cells (not recorded which) from PBMCs. The receptors derive from a human donor with aplastic anemia.

Concerning this clonotype itself: At one of its ends the junction is not consistent with the germline gene, which may arise from a read error. This chain links TRBV11-2 with TRBJ2-5; the D gene could be TRBD1 or TRBD2 (6 bases each). The germline gives CDR1 SGHAT, CDR2 FQNNGV. The CDR3 length is 16 residues. The CDR3 nucleotides read TGTGCCAGCAGCTTAGAGGTAGTTGGGGGCCGGGAGACCCAGCACTTC. It codes for CASSLEVVGGRETQHF. The whole variable domain, remainder taken from reference TRBV11-2 and TRBJ2-5, is EAGVAQSPRYKIIEKRQSVAFWCNPISGHATLYWYQQILGQGPKLLIQFQNNGVVDDSQLPKDRFSAERLKGVDSTLKIQPAKLEDSAVYLCASSLEVVGGRETQHFGPGTRLLVL.

This clonotype showed up many times. The chain recombines TRBV5-1 with TRBJ1-1, with a weak D call TRBD1 (5 bases). The V and J ends lost 2 bases and 11 bases respectively, with 16 bases between them. The CDR3 is 13 residues long. The germline gives CDR1 SGHRS, CDR2 YFSETQ. CDR3 region: CASSLSGTGAAFF. The CDR3 DNA sequence: TGCGCCAGCAGCTTATCCGGGACCGGAGCTGCTTTCTTT. Using reference TRBV5-1 and TRBJ1-1 for the parts outside the CDR3, the full variable domain is KAGVTQTPRYLIKTRGQQVTLSCSPISGHRSVSWYQQTPGQGLQFLFEYFSETQRNKGNFPGRFSGRQFSNSRSEMNVSTLELGDSALYLCASSLSGTGAAFFGQGTRLTVV.

Note on this clonotype: One base away lies a much larger clone, so this may be a sequencing read error. This chain links TRBV5-1 with TRBJ1-4, with TRBD1 as a possible D gene (5 bases). The CDR3 sequence is 15 residues long. Germline CDR1 SGHRS, CDR2 YFSETQ. V was trimmed by 4 bases and J by 4 bases, leaving 14 bases between them. The CDR3 sequence: CASSLGDGDNEKLFF. In nucleotides, the CDR3 is TGCGCCAGCAGCCTGGGGGACGGAGATAATGAAAAACTGTTTTTT.

This clonotype was counted once. The chain uses TRBV19 and TRBJ1-5; 7 nucleotides match TRBD1. The length of the CDR3 is 14 residues. V was clipped by 5 bases and J by 2 bases; unmatched bases: 3. Germline V gene sequence: CDR1 LNHDA, CDR2 SQIVND (reference sequence). The CDR3 region is CASSATGGNQPQHF. CDR3 sequence (DNA): TGTGCCAGTAGTGCAACAGGGGGCAATCAGCCCCAGCATTTT. The full variable domain, completed using reference TRBV19 and TRBJ1-5, is DGGITQSPKYLFRKEGQNVTLSCEQNLNHDAMYWYRQDPGQGLRLIYYSQIVNDFQKGDIAEGYSVSREKKESFPLTVTSAQKNPTAFYLCASSATGGNQPQHFGDGTRLSIL.

The table lists this clonotype with many counts. J is TRBJ2-5 and V is TRBV20-1; tentatively, D is TRBD1 (5 bases). The germline CDR1 and CDR2 sequences are DFQATT and SNEGSKA (reference sequence). CDR3 length: 15 residues. The V and J ends lost 0 bases and 2 bases respectively, with 13 bases between them. CDR3 region: CSARDRVRAQETQYF. In DNA, the CDR3 is TGCAGTGCTAGAGATAGGGTCAGGGCGCAAGAGACCCAGTACTTC.

Turning to this clonotype: One base away lies a much larger clone, so this may be a sequencing read error. This rearrangement joins TRBV5-5 to TRBJ1-5, with D possibly TRBD1 on 6 matching bases. Germline V CDR1 and CDR2: SGHKS, YYEKEE (reference sequence). This CDR3 has 15 residues. CDR3 loop: CARSTLRGGDQPQHF. The DNA of the CDR3 is TGTGCCCGCAGCACCCTCCGGGGGGGCGATCAGCCCCAGCATTTT.

This chain joins TRBV5-6 and TRBJ2-7, with 9 bases aligning to TRBD1. The CDR3 contains 14 residues. Per germline, CDR1 SGHDT and CDR2 YYEEEE. Trimming took 4 bases from V and 7 from J; bases not matched to a gene: 9. The CDR3 loop is CASSHRDREGEQYF. CDR3 nucleotides: TGTGCCAGCAGCCACCGGGACAGGGAGGGTGAGCAGTACTTC. The whole variable domain, remainder taken from reference TRBV5-6 and TRBJ2-7, is DAGVTQSPTHLIKTRGQQVTLRCSPKSGHDTVSWYQQALGQGPQFIFQYYEEEERQRGNFPDRFSGHQFPNYSSELNVNALLLGDSALYLCASSHRDREGEQYFGPGTRLTVT.

About this clonotype itself: Possible read error: a much larger clone is one base away. This chain connects TRBV6-1 to TRBJ1-3; D remains ambiguous. The CDR3 runs 15 residues. Germline CDR1 and CDR2: MNHNS and SASEGT. The CDR3 nucleotides read TGTGCCAGCAGTGAAGACGGCAGCTCTGGAAACACCACATATTTT. This translates into CASSEDGSSGNTTYF.

In its sample, this clonotype was seen a few times. The chain links TRBV24-1 to TRBJ2-7, with D unresolved. With 3 bases removed from V and 3 bases from J, the gap between germline ends came to 17 bases. The CDR3 sequence is 16 residues long. CDR1 is KGHDR and CDR2 is SFDVKD in the germline V gene. CDR3 bases: TGTGCCACCAGTGATGTTTTGATCGGACGGATCTACGAGCAGTACTTC. This translates into CATSDVLIGRIYEQYF.

The V call is TRBV29-1, the J call TRBJ1-1; D is undetermined. CDR3 length: 13 amino acids. The germline V and J ends were trimmed by 5 bases and 0 bases, with 10 bases remaining between them. Germline CDR1 and CDR2: SQVTM and ANQGSEA. CDR3 sequence reads: CSVRTEMNTEAFF. The CDR3 DNA sequence: TGCAGCGTTCGCACAGAGATGAACACTGAAGCTTTCTTT.

The table lists this clonotype with many counts. This chain uses TRBV7-8 with TRBJ1-5, with 7 positions matching TRBD1. The germline gives CDR1 SGHVS, CDR2 FQNEAQ. The CDR3 contains 14 residues. V lost 5 bases, J lost 9 bases, and 10 bases stayed unmatched. CDR3 sequence (DNA): TGTGCCAGCAGCCACCAGGGGGTGTTTTCGCCCCAGCATTTT. It encodes CASSHQGVFSPQHF.

The chain combines TRBV10-3 with TRBJ2-1; 15 positions match TRBD2. Germline assignment: CDR1 ENHRY and CDR2 SYGVKD. V shed 11 bases, J shed 4 bases, and the junction held 6 bases outside the gene matches. The CDR3 is 15 residues long. CDR3: CASRTSGGGYNEQFF. For the CDR3, the DNA is TGTGCCTCGCGGACTAGCGGGGGGGGGTACAATGAGCAGTTCTTC.

The genes are TRBV6-4 and TRBJ2-2; 7 nucleotides match TRBD1. This CDR3 spans 15 amino acids. CDR1 and CDR2 (germline): MRHNA, SNTAGT. Trimming cost V 4 bases and J 1 base; bases outside gene matches: 3. This CDR3 is CASSATGLNTGELFF. The DNA for the CDR3 is TGTGCCAGCAGTGCGACAGGGTTGAACACCGGGGAGCTGTTTTTT.

As concerns this clonotype: At one boundary the junction diverges from the germline segment, which might be a read error. The chain links TRBV10-2 to TRBJ1-2; a weak D match, TRBD1 (6 bases). The CDR3 extends over 13 amino acids. The V gene's germline CDR1 is WSHSY and CDR2 SAAADI. The chain's CDR3 is CASSEAGVRGYIF. DNA of the CDR3: TGCGCCAGCAGTGAGGCAGGGGTACGGGGCTACATCTTC.

The sample holds a few counts of this clonotype. The chain combines TRBV6-2 or TRBV6-3 with TRBJ2-5; a weak D match, TRBD2 (6 bases). The germline gives CDR1 MNHEY, CDR2 SVGEGT. With 3 bases removed from V and 3 bases from J, the gap between germline ends came to 11 bases. This CDR3 region has 14 residues. This CDR3 is CASSYPGVKETQYF. The DNA of the CDR3 is TGTGCCAGCAGTTATCCGGGGGTTAAAGAGACCCAGTACTTC.

The rearrangement joins TRBV19 to TRBJ2-5; D is unclear. The CDR3 extends over 12 amino acids. V was cut by 5 bases and J by 9 bases, with 13 bases left in between. The germline V gene encodes CDR1 LNHDA and CDR2 SQIVND (reference sequence). DNA of the CDR3: TGTGCCAGTAGTCTACTAAGCCAGCCCCAGTACTTC. This translates into CASSLLSQPQYF.

The CDR3 coding sequence is TGTGCCAGCAGTGATCCCGGGACAGGGAGCGCAGATACGCAGTATTTT. Protein: CASSDPGTGSADTQYF. This chain joins TRBV25-1 and TRBJ2-3, with TRBD1 matching 9 bases. V shed 3 bases and J 4 bases; nucleotides not matched to a gene: 8. The CDR3 contains 16 residues. Germline V CDR1 and CDR2: MGHDK, SYGVNS.

This chain joins TRBV29-1 and TRBJ1-3; 7 nucleotides agree with TRBD1. The trim removed 6 bases at V and 2 bases at J, leaving 4 bases unmatched. CDR3 length: 13 residues. The germline CDR1 and CDR2 sequences are SQVTM and ANQGSEA. As DNA, the CDR3 is TGCAGCGTCCGACAGGGTACTGGAAACACCATATATTTT. It codes for CSVRQGTGNTIYF.

This chain joins TRBV15 and TRBJ1-2; no definite D call. The CDR3 consists of 15 residues. Trimming left V 5 bases short and J 12 bases short, with 25 bases between. Germline assignment: CDR1 LNHNV and CDR2 YYDKDF (reference sequence). CDR3 sequence reads: CATSPRVSVLSGNTF. The DNA for the CDR3 is TGTGCCACCAGCCCCCGGGTGAGCGTCCTCTCTGGAAACACCTTC.

The chain is built from TRBV12-3 or TRBV12-4 and TRBJ1-2, with D perhaps matching TRBD1 (6 bases). The V gene lost 3 bases and the J gene lost 4 bases, with 9 bases spanning the gap. This CDR3 is built from 13 residues. The CDR3 loop is CASSLGHPYGYTF. DNA for the CDR3: TGTGCCAGCAGTTTGGGACACCCCTATGGCTACACCTTC.

V is TRBV11-2 and J is TRBJ1-2, with D unresolved. The CDR3 covers 15 residues. The V gene's germline CDR1 is SGHAT and CDR2 FQNNGV. Trimming shortened V by 4 bases and J by 2 bases, and 14 bases separated the two germline ends. The CDR3 region has the DNA TGTGCCAGCAGCTCCTTAAGAGAGGCCAACTATGGCTACACCTTC. Amino acids: CASSSLREANYGYTF.

The chain combines TRBV19 with TRBJ1-2; no definite D call. Germline values: CDR1 LNHDA, CDR2 SQIVND (reference sequence). CDR3 length equals 13 residues. V gave up 4 bases and J gave up 4 bases, with 10 bases separating them. The CDR3 sequence is CASSTQAIYGYTF. DNA of the CDR3: TGTGCCAGTAGTACGCAGGCCATCTATGGCTACACCTTC.

This clonotype was detected ten times or more. V gene TRBV5-6 combines with J gene TRBJ2-3; TRBD1 might be the D (6 bases). The CDR3 runs 12 residues. Trimming removed 3 bases at V and 11 bases at J, with 13 bases between. In germline, CDR1 is SGHDT, CDR2 YYEEEE. The CDR3 coding sequence is TGTGCCAGCAGCTCCACAGGGTGGGAGCAGTATTTT. Translation: CASSSTGWEQYF.

The J gene is TRBJ2-7, the V gene TRBV29-1, with D perhaps being TRBD1 or TRBD2 (5 bases each). The CDR3 is 12 residues long. Trimming left V 8 bases short and J 4 bases short, with 15 bases between. Germline lookup yields CDR1 SQVTM and CDR2 ANQGSEA. In nucleotides, the CDR3 is TGCAGCTTCGGGGCCTTCTTGTACGAGCAGTACTTC. Protein: CSFGAFLYEQYF.

This clonotype was picked up a small number of times. The chain joins TRBV19 to TRBJ2-7, with 8 bases matching TRBD1. V lost 6 bases to trimming and J lost 3 bases; unmatched junction nucleotides: 4. Germline CDR1 LNHDA, CDR2 SQIVND (reference sequence). The CDR3 runs to 13 residues. The CDR3 reads CASSFGTGYEQYV. CDR3 bases: TGTGCCAGTAGCTTTGGGACAGGCTACGAGCAGTACGTC.

This clonotype occurred a few times. The chain couples TRBV2 to TRBJ1-2; 10 bases align to TRBD1. The ends lost 5 bases at V and 8 bases at J; junction bases unmatched: 2. The CDR3 runs 12 residues. Germline CDR1 and CDR2: SNHLY and FYNNEI. CDR3 loop: CASSRQGAGYTF. CDR3 bases: TGTGCCAGCAGTAGACAGGGGGCAGGCTACACCTTC.

The J gene is TRBJ1-1, the V gene TRBV25-1; TRBD1 matches 7 bases. The CDR3 is 15 amino acids. V was clipped by 5 bases and J by 2 bases; unmatched bases: 8. Germline CDR1 reads MGHDK; CDR2 reads SYGVNS. CDR3: CASSLGQGVNTEAFF. Here the CDR3 DNA reads TGTGCCAGCAGTTTGGGTCAGGGGGTAAACACTGAAGCTTTCTTT.

The chain has TRBV28 and TRBJ2-2; D is possibly TRBD2 (6 bases). Deletions cut 3 bases from V and 6 bases from J, with 20 bases between. Germline values: CDR1 MDHEN, CDR2 SYDVKM. The CDR3 extends over 17 amino acids. The CDR3 spells CASSFPGSGAAAGELFF. The CDR3 nucleotides are TGTGCCAGCAGTTTTCCCGGCTCGGGAGCGGCTGCCGGGGAGCTGTTTTTT. The full variable domain, completed using reference TRBV28 and TRBJ2-2, is DVKVTQSSRYLVKRTGEKVFLECVQDMDHENMFWYRQDPGLGLRLIYFSYDVKMKEKGDIPEGYSVSREKKERFSLILESASTNQTSMYLCASSFPGSGAAAGELFFGEGSRLTVL.

This chain joins TRBV2 and TRBJ1-1; no definite D call. V lost 7 bases and J 5 bases, leaving 11 bases between the germline ends. CDR3 length: 12 amino acids. Germline CDR1 is SNHLY and CDR2 is FYNNEI. CDR3: CASTSLATEAFF. The CDR3 nucleotides read TGTGCCAGCACCAGTTTGGCAACTGAAGCTTTCTTT.

Ten or more counts support this clonotype. CDR3 DNA sequence: TGTGCCACCAGTGATCGTATTAGCGGGACTACCCACAATGAGCAGTTCTTC. This translates into CATSDRISGTTHNEQFF. The chain employs TRBV24-1 and TRBJ2-1; TRBD2 matches at 8 bases. Germline V gene lookup returns CDR1 KGHDR and CDR2 SFDVKD. J lost 5 bases, V lost 3 bases, and 11 bases had no gene match. The CDR3 contains 17 residues.

The chain has TRBV4-2 and TRBJ2-3; 11 bases are a match to TRBD2. The CDR3 contains 16 residues. The junction had 8 bases not matched to a gene; V was cut back by 5 bases and J by 4 bases. The germline V gene has CDR1 LGHNA and CDR2 YNFKEQ. CDR3 bases: TGTGCCAGCAGCGCTTCTAGCGGGAGGTCCGCAGATACGCAGTATTTT. Protein: CASSASSGRSADTQYF.

This clonotype was found many times. The chain is built from TRBV7-2 and TRBJ2-3; the match to TRBD2 covers 12 bases. J lost 2 bases, V lost 5 bases, and 2 bases had no gene match. Germline V gene sequence: CDR1 SGHTA, CDR2 FQGNSA. The CDR3 runs to 15 residues. The CDR3 DNA sequence: TGTGCCAGCAGCCCTAGCGGGAGGGCCACAGATACGCAGTATTTT. It specifies CASSPSGRATDTQYF.